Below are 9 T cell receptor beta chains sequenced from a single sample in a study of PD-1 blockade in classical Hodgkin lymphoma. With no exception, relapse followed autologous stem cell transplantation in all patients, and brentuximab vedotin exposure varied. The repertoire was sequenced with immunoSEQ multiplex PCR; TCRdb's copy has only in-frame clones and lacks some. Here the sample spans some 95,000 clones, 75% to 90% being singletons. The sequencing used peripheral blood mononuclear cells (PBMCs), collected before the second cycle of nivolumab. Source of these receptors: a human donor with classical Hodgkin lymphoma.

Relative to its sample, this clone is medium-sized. CDR3 loop: CASSDTSSGTLLEKLFF. The CDR3 bases are TGTGCCAGCAGCGACACCTCATCCGGGACACTGCTTGAAAAACTGTTTTTT. The V and J genes are TRBV13 and TRBJ1-4; a possible D gene is TRBD1 (6 bases). Trimming removed 5 bases from V and 7 bases from J, with 23 bases in between. The CDR3 extends over 17 amino acids. The V gene's germline CDR1 is PRHDT and CDR2 FYEKMQ (reference sequence).

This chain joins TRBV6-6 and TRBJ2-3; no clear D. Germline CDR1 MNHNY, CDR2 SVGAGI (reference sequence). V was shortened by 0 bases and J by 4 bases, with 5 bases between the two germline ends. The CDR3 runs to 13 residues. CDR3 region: CASSYSKADTQYF. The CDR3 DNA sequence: TGTGCCAGCAGTTACTCGAAGGCAGATACGCAGTATTTT.

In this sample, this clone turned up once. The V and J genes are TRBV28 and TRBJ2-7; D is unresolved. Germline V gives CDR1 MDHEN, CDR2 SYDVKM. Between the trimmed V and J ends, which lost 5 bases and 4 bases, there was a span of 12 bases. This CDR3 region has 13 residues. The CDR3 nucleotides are TGTGCCAGCAGTCCAAACAGCTTGTACGAGCAGTACTTC. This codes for CASSPNSLYEQYF.

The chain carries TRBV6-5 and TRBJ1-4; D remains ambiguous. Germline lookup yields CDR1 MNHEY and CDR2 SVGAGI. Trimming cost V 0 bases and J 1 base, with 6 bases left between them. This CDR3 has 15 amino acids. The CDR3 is CASSYSLETNEKLFF. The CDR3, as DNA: TGTGCCAGCAGTTACTCCTTGGAAACTAATGAAAAACTGTTTTTT.

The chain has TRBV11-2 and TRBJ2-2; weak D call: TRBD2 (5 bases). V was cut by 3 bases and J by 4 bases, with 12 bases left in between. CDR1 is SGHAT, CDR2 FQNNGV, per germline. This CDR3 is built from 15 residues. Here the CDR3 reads CASSLISAPTGELFF. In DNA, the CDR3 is TGTGCCAGCAGCTTGATTAGCGCCCCCACCGGGGAGCTGTTTTTT. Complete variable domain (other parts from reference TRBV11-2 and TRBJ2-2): EAGVAQSPRYKIIEKRQSVAFWCNPISGHATLYWYQQILGQGPKLLIQFQNNGVVDDSQLPKDRFSAERLKGVDSTLKIQPAKLEDSAVYLCASSLISAPTGELFFGEGSRLTVL.

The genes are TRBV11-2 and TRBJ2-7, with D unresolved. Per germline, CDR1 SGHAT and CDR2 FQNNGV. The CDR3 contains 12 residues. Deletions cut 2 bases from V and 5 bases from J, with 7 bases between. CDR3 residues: CASSLRKNEQYF. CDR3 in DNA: TGTGCCAGCAGCTTAAGGAAGAACGAGCAGTACTTC.

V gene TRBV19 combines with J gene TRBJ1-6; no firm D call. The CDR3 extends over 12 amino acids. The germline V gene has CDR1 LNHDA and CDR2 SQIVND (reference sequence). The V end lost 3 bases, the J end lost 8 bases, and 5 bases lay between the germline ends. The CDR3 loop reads CASSIEYSPLHF. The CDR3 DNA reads TGTGCCAGTAGTATTGAGTATTCACCCCTCCACTTT.

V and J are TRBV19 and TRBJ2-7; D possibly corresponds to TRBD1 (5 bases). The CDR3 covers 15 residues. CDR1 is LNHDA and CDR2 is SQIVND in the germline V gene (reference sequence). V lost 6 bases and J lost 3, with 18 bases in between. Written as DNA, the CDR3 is TGTGCCAGTAGAGTGGGGCAGGGTGGGATCTACGAGCAGTACTTC. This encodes CASRVGQGGIYEQYF.

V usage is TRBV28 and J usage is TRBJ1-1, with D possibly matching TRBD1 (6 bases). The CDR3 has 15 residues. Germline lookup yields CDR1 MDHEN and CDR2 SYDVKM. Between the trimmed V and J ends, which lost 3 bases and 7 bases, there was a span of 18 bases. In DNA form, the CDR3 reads TGTGCCAGCAGTTTCGATTGGGGGCGTTCGAGTGAAGCTTTCTTT. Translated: CASSFDWGRSSEAFF.